This TCR beta chain derives from a study of blood T cell repertoires in COVID-19. The overall study: Sites across the United States, Italy and Spain contributed samples from acute and convalescent COVID-19. The analysed material was cDNA or gDNA that came from T cells, B-cell-depleted T cells, or PBMCs.

V shed 2 bases, J shed 2 bases, and the junction held 10 bases outside the gene matches. Looked up from germline, CDR1 is MNHGY and CDR2 is SVAAGI. The CDR3 totals 18 residues. Original analysis: Estimation of nucleated cell counts relied on the amplification of reference gene primers. TCRdb keeps only in-frame clones here, not all; method: immunoSEQ multiplex PCR. Clonal size and the V and J genes are those of that table, whereas D and trimming came from the DNA. Here the sample spans around 90,000 clones, approximately 78% being singletons. Source material: peripheral blood. The TCR comes from a human donor in a cohort sampled during active COVID-19. The chain carries TRBV6-9 and TRBJ2-2; 8 bases are a match to TRBD1. The CDR3 coding sequence is TGTGCCAGCAGTTATCCGGGACAGGCGACAATTAACACCGGGGAGCTGTTTTTT. Translation gives CASSYPGQATINTGELFF.